Sequencing of this T cell receptor beta chain was carried out in a study of beta chain features in type 1 diabetes. The authors sorted CD4+ naive, central memory, regulatory and stem cell-like memory cells via CD45RO/CCR7/CD25/CD127/CD95/CD27. V lost 7 bases to trimming and J lost 8 bases; unmatched junction nucleotides: 7. CDR1 SGHRS and CDR2 YFSETQ come from the germline V gene. This CDR3 contains 13 residues. Investigators reverse transcribed all isolated RNA, so they sequenced expressed TCRB transcripts. Roughly 3.4 million reads per sample on average were obtained from naive, central memory and regulatory T cell samples. Measured with immunoSEQ multiplex PCR; TCRdb has only the in-frame clones, and not every one. The sample records about 230,000 clones, over 8.5% being singletons.

The clonotype originates from a woman between 18 and 29 years old in good health. Sequencing input: naive CD4+ T cells from blood. The rearrangement links TRBV5-1 to TRBJ2-1; 9 bases are a match to TRBD1. CDR3 in DNA: TGCGCCAGCCACTGGACAGGGGCCGATGAGCAGTTCTTC. It is translated as CASHWTGADEQFF.